This entry describes one T cell receptor beta chain. These data originate in a study of blood T cell repertoires in COVID-19. About the research overall: Samples came from the United States, Italy and Spain, spanning acute and convalescent COVID-19. Nucleic acid was either cDNA or gDNA, and it came from T cells, B-cell-depleted T cells, or PBMCs.

How the authors handled the data: Scientists estimated how many nucleated cells there were by amplifying reference gene primers. Using immunoSEQ multiplex PCR, the repertoire was profiled, and TCRdb retains in-frame clones only, with some absent. The DNA was the basis for D and trimming; V, J and clone size are from that table. The data contain over 85,000 clones, about 80% of them singletons. This CDR3 is built from 15 residues. Looked up from germline, CDR1 is MNHEY and CDR2 is SVGAGI. The V end was cut by 2 bases, the J end by 4 bases, with 11 bases between. J is TRBJ2-2 and V is TRBV6-5; D is perhaps TRBD2 (6 bases). The sequencing sample was made of peripheral blood. This receptor was obtained from a man aged 70-80 years with acute or convalescent COVID-19. The CDR3 here is CASSYLAGSTGELFF. The CDR3 nucleotides are TGTGCCAGCAGTTACCTGGCGGGGAGCACCGGGGAGCTGTTTTTT.